The following is a TCR beta chain sequence with its context. There is no known antigen for this receptor. This clone may be a read error of a much larger clone one base away. Cut back by 11 bases and 1 base, the V and J ends lie 18 bases apart. The CDR3 goes from the cysteine to the phenylalanine over 15 residues. Only the CDR3 DNA stays, 45 bases, in frame from base 1. From the germline V gene, CDR1 is MNHEY and CDR2 is SVGEGT. This record belongs to a study of T-cell reconstitution after alpha-beta-depleted transplantation in children (dated by TCRdb to the mid-2010s). Notes on the research overall: The study quantitatively tracked T-cell immune reconstitution after TCRalphabeta/CD19-depleted allogeneic hematopoietic cell transplantation in children using TCR repertoire profiling.

The library relied on PCR. Sequencing was carried out with an Illumina HiSeq 2500. TCR libraries were prepared with molecular barcoding, using unique molecular identifiers to normalize TCRbeta repertoire quantification. TCRdb reran the public reads through fastp at Q25 and MiXCR, keeping productive beta chains. Rows with one shared CDR3 protein collapse into an entry with the most common genes and DNA. The sample has 200,000 to 300,000 distinct CDR3 sequences on record, 12% of them singletons. The ten biggest clones cover 2.6% of the sample. This TCR came from a human donor who donated a stem cell graft to a child with acute lymphoblastic leukemia. This receptor chain uses TRBV6-2 or TRBV6-3 and TRBJ1-5; confidence is insufficient to name the D gene. Here the sequenced sample was PBMCs from the stem cell graft donor, taken from the stem cell graft. The DNA sequence reads TGTGCCCCTTCCCGAGCCCTCAGAAGCAATCAGCCCCAGCATTTT. The translation is CAPSRALRSNQPQHF.